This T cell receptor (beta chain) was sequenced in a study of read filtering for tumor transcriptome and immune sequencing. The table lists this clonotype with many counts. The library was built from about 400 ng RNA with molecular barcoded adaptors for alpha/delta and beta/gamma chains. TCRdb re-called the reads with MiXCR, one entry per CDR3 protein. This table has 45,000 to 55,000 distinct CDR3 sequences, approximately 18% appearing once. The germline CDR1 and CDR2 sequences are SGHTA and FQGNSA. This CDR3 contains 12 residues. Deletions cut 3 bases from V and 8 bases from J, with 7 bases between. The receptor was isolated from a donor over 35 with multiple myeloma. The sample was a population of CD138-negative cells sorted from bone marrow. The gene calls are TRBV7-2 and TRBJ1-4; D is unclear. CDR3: CASSFNGEKLFF. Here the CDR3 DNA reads TGTGCCAGCAGCTTTAACGGGGAAAAACTGTTTTTT.